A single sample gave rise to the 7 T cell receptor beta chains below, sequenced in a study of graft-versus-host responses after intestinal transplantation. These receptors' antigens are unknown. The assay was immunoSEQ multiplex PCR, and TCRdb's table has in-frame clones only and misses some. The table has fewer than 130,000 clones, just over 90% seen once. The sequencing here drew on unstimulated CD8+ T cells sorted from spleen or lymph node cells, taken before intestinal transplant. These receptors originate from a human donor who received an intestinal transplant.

CDR3 in amino acids: CASSELFEQFF. CDR3 coding DNA: TGCGCCAGCAGTGAGCTGTTTGAGCAGTTCTTC. The chain joins TRBV10-2 to TRBJ2-1; D is unclear. The CDR3 length is 11 residues. Trimming removed 2 bases at V and 9 bases at J, with 5 bases between. The germline V gene encodes CDR1 WSHSY and CDR2 SAAADI.

The CDR3 DNA sequence: TGTGCCAGCAGCGCCCACTCCGGGAGTCCGCATGAGCAGTTCTTC. Its protein is CASSAHSGSPHEQFF. The V and J genes are TRBV9 and TRBJ2-1; tentatively, D is TRBD2 (6 bases). Germline-derived CDR1 and CDR2 are SGDLS and YYNGEE. The CDR3 is 15 amino acids. V lost 3 bases and J lost 8, with 18 bases in between.

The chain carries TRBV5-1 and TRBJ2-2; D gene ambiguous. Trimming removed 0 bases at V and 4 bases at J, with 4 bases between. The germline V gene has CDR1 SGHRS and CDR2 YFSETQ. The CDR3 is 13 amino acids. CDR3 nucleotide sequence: TGCGCCAGCAGCTTGGTGGGCACCGGGGAGCTGTTTTTT. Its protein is CASSLVGTGELFF. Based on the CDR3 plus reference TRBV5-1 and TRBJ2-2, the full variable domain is KAGVTQTPRYLIKTRGQQVTLSCSPISGHRSVSWYQQTPGQGLQFLFEYFSETQRNKGNFPGRFSGRQFSNSRSEMNVSTLELGDSALYLCASSLVGTGELFFGEGSRLTVL.

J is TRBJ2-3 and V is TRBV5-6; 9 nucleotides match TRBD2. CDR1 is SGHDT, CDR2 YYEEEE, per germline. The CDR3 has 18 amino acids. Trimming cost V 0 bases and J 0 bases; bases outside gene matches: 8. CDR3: CASSLAAGGVTSTDTQYF. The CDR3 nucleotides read TGTGCCAGCAGCTTGGCTGCGGGAGGGGTTACTAGCACAGATACGCAGTATTTT.

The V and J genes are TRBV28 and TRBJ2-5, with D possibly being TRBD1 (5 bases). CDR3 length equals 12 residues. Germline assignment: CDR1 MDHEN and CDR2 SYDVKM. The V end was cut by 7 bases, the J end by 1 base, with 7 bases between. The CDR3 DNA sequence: TGTGCCAGCAACACAGGCCAAGAGACCCAGTACTTC. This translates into CASNTGQETQYF.

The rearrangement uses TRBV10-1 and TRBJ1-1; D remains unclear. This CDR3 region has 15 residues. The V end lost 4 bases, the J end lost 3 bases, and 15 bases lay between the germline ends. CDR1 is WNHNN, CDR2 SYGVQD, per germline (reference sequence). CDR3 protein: CASSGSEERDTEAFF. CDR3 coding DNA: TGCGCCAGCAGTGGGAGCGAGGAAAGGGACACTGAAGCTTTCTTT.

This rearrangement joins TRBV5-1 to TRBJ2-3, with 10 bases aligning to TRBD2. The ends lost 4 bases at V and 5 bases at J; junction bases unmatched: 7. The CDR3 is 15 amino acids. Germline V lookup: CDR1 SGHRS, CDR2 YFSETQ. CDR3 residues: CASSAGASGRDTQYF. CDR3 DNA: TGCGCCAGCAGCGCTGGCGCTAGCGGGAGAGATACGCAGTATTTT. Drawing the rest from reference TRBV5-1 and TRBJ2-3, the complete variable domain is KAGVTQTPRYLIKTRGQQVTLSCSPISGHRSVSWYQQTPGQGLQFLFEYFSETQRNKGNFPGRFSGRQFSNSRSEMNVSTLELGDSALYLCASSAGASGRDTQYFGPGTRLTVL.